This T cell receptor beta chain was identified during a study of blood T cells in healthy people across ages. Findings and caveats of the study: Strong correlation existed between TCR beta diversity and naive T cell percentage.

As to this clonotype: Antigen unknown.

Roughly 10 milliliters of peripheral blood were drawn from each donor. Germline loops: CDR1 MDHEN, CDR2 SYDVKM. The V end lost 1 base, the J end lost 7 bases, and 14 bases lay between the germline ends. This CDR3 contains 15 residues. Using a J-beta primer mix together with a sample-barcoded 5' primer, a second PCR was run for about 6 to 11 cycles. Carrying 12 random nucleotides, a template-switch adaptor labeled each individual cDNA molecule. Per-sample output comprised a minimum of 2.5 million paired-end reads containing CDR3. TCRdb analysed the 5' RACE reads with MiXCR anew, one entry per CDR3 protein. This sample yields 1.5 million or so distinct CDR3 sequences, of which approximately 42% are seen a single time; approximately 4.1% belongs to the top ten.

This sequence joins TRBV28 and TRBJ2-1; D is uncertain. Material for sequencing was blood. This sequence originates from a young woman in good health. CDR3 amino acids: CASSLFGRGWNEQFF. The CDR3 DNA reads TGTGCCAGCAGTTTATTCGGACGTGGTTGGAATGAGCAGTTCTTC.